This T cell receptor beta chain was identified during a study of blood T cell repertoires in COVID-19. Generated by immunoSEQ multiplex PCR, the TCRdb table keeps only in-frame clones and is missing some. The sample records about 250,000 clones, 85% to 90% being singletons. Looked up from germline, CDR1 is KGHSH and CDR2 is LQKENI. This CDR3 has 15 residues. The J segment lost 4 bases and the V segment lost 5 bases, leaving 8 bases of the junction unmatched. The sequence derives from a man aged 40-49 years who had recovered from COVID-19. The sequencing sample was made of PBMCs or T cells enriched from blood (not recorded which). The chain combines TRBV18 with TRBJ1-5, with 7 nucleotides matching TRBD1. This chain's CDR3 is CASSSTGVGNQPQHF. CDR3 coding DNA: TGTGCCAGCTCATCCACAGGGGTAGGAAATCAGCCCCAGCATTTT.